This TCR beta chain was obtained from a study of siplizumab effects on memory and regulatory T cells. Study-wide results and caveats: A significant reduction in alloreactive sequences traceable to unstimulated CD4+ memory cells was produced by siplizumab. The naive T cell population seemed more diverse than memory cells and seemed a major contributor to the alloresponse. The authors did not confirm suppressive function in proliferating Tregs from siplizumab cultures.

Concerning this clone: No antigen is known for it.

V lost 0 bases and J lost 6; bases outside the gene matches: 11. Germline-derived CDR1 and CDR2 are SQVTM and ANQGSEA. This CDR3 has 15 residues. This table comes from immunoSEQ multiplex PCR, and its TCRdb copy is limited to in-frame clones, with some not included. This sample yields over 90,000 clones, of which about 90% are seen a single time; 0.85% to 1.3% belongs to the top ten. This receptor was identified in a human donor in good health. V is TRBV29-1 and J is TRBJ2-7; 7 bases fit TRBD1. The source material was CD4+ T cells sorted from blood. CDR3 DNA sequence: TGCAGCGTTGAAGAGCAGGACAGGCCTAGGGCCGAGCAGTACTTC. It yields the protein CSVEEQDRPRAEQYF.